The rows below give T cell receptor beta chains drawn from one sample of a study of T cells in Graves' hyperthyroidism and ophthalmopathy. TCRdb re-called the multiplex PCR reads with MiXCR, one entry per CDR3 protein. The sample gives 300,000 to 400,000 distinct CDR3 sequences, around 14% of which show up once; 8% to 13% is in the top ten. Material for sequencing was blood. These receptors were taken from an older woman with Graves' hyperthyroidism. Both conserved end residues are trimmed from each CDR3. The D gene is left open where the match is weak. Clone size, where shown, is once, few, many, or a class for clones that have expanded.

cdr3_aa | clone_size | j_call | d_call | v_call
ASSARESYEQY | - | TRBJ2-7 | - | TRBV11-1
ASSLERTVMNTEAF | few | TRBJ1-1 | - | TRBV11-3
ASSEYTIRQPQH | - | TRBJ1-5 | - | TRBV11-2
ASSRAAFDEQY | many | TRBJ2-7 | - | TRBV5-1
ASSGRQGRRGYT | many | TRBJ1-2 | TRBD1 | TRBV7-9
ASSLALGQTFYGYT | many | TRBJ1-2 | - | TRBV27
ASSLMGGNSPLH | many | TRBJ1-6 | - | TRBV12-3/TRBV12-4
ASSLSSALAQETQY | few | TRBJ2-5 | - | TRBV28
ASSLEWGRTEAF | many | TRBJ1-1 | - | TRBV5-1
ASSLYRDHSPLH | - | TRBJ1-6 | - | TRBV27
ASSPYLQGALH | - | TRBJ1-6 | TRBD1 | TRBV11-2
ATSVGGGVAQETQY | many | TRBJ2-5 | TRBD2 | TRBV24-1
ASSPQQGVGETQY | few | TRBJ2-5 | - | TRBV14
ASSLALDRGTQY | many | TRBJ2-5 | TRBD1 | TRBV12-3/TRBV12-4
ASSQPARGNTEAF | - | TRBJ1-1 | - | TRBV7-8
ASRSGYLMNTEAF | many | TRBJ1-1 | - | TRBV27
ASSPLAGGSSYNEQF | - | TRBJ2-1 | TRBD2 | TRBV5-1
ASGLAGGLYNEQF | - | TRBJ2-1 | - | TRBV12-5
AISGQGASGELF | - | TRBJ2-2 | TRBD1 | TRBV10-3
ASSLDPGTGGGNEQF | many | TRBJ2-1 | TRBD1 | TRBV5-1
ASSLDRAGPGELF | many | TRBJ2-2 | - | TRBV11-3
AWSGGMWAGELF | many | TRBJ2-2 | - | TRBV30
ASSPETHRSEEQF | many | TRBJ2-1 | - | TRBV13
AAGRDAKNIQY | - | TRBJ2-4 | - | TRBV28
ASSIQGDTEAF | many | TRBJ1-1 | TRBD1 | TRBV19
ASTVGGRNTGELF | many | TRBJ2-2 | TRBD2 | TRBV6-1
ASSPNLNEKLF | many | TRBJ1-4 | - | TRBV11-2
ASATGAGNTIY | - | TRBJ1-3 | TRBD1 | TRBV19